These 5 T cell receptor beta chains were all obtained from the same sample, sequenced in a study of cytomegalovirus exposure and HLA in healthy donors. Amplification used 60 Vbeta primers and 13 Jbeta primers. Assay: immunoSEQ multiplex PCR; the TCRdb copy retains only in-frame clones and omits some. This sample's table reports roughly 100,000 clones. Sequenced input: PBMCs. The source of these receptors is a man aged 40-55 years in good health and CMV-seronegative.

The chain is built from TRBV5-1 and TRBJ1-2; 7 bases are a match to TRBD1. CDR1 is SGHRS and CDR2 is YFSETQ in the germline V gene. CDR3 length: 15 residues. V shed 0 bases and J 2 bases; nucleotides not matched to a gene: 4. CDR3 in amino acids: CASSLGDSPNYGYTF. The CDR3 bases are TGCGCCAGCAGCTTGGGGGACAGCCCAAACTATGGCTACACCTTC.

The rearrangement uses TRBV27 and TRBJ1-5; D is unresolved. CDR3 length: 14 residues. The V and J ends lost 0 bases and 4 bases respectively, with 7 bases between them. Germline V gives CDR1 MNHEY, CDR2 SMNVEV (reference sequence). As DNA, the CDR3 is TGTGCCAGCAGTTTATCGCCGGGAAATCAGCCCCAGCATTTT. It specifies CASSLSPGNQPQHF.

The V call is TRBV29-1, the J call TRBJ1-2; 7 nucleotides line up with TRBD1. Looked up from germline, CDR1 is SQVTM and CDR2 is ANQGSEA. This CDR3 has 15 amino acids. The trim removed 6 bases at V and 4 bases at J, leaving 14 bases unmatched. DNA for the CDR3: TGCAGCGTCGCCACCGGGACAGCCACCTTCTATGGCTACACCTTC. This gives the protein CSVATGTATFYGYTF.

The rearrangement joins TRBV10-3 to TRBJ2-7; 12 bases match TRBD2. The ends lost 3 bases at V and 0 bases at J; junction bases unmatched: 9. The CDR3 length is 18 residues. Germline V gives CDR1 ENHRY, CDR2 SYGVKD. The CDR3 DNA is TGTGCCATCAGTGATCCGAGACTAGCGGGGGCAAGCTCCTACGAGCAGTACTTC. Encoded protein: CAISDPRLAGASSYEQYF.

The chain employs TRBV6-5 and TRBJ2-3; D not certain. Trimming took 2 bases from V and 3 from J, leaving 6 bases between them. Germline CDR1 MNHEY, CDR2 SVGAGI. This CDR3 has 13 amino acids. CDR3 in DNA: TGTGCCAGCAGTTACGAGGTGACAGATACGCAGTATTTT. Amino acid sequence: CASSYEVTDTQYF.